Listed below are T cell receptor beta chains from one sample, sequenced in a study of T cells after yellow fever vaccination. Via MiXCR, TCRdb re-called the 5' RACE reads, giving one row per CDR3 protein. Of 300,000 to 450,000 distinct CDR3 sequences in the sample, 6.2% are singletons; the top ten hold over 14%. The input for sequencing was PBMCs, taken 5 days after the yellow fever booster vaccination. The receptors were sampled from a man aged 25-40 years who received the YFV17D yellow fever vaccine. Both conserved end residues are part of each CDR3. A D gene is named only where the DNA matches it firmly. The size field is filled for only some rows; it gives once, few, many or a size class.

len	v_gene	abundance	j_gene	d_gene	CDR3nt	CDR3aa
14	TRBV6-5	many	TRBJ1-5	-	TGTGCCAGCAGTTTACAGGGTGGCAATCAGCCCCAGCATTTT	CASSLQGGNQPQHF
16	TRBV5-4	few	TRBJ2-7	-	TGTGCCAGCAGCTTGGGAGGAGTCGCCACTACCTACGAGCAGTACTTC	CASSLGGVATTYEQYF
13	TRBV19	few	TRBJ2-5	-	TGTGCCAGTAGCCAAGCCGGGCAGGAGACCCAGTACTTC	CASSQAGQETQYF
16	TRBV5-1	-	TRBJ2-6	-	TGCGCCAGCAGCCAGTTCTCGAGCTCTGGGGCCAACGTCCTGACTTTC	CASSQFSSSGANVLTF
15	TRBV7-2	many	TRBJ2-7	-	TGTGCCAGCAGACCCGGGGCAGGGTTATCCTTCGAGCAGTACTTC	CASRPGAGLSFEQYF
14	TRBV27	-	TRBJ2-1	TRBD2	TGTGCCAGCAGTTCCCAGACTAGCGAAAATGAGCAGTTCTTC	CASSSQTSENEQFF
14	TRBV11-2	-	TRBJ2-3	-	TGTGCCAGCAGCTGGACCGATGGGATGGATACGCAGTATTTT	CASSWTDGMDTQYF
15	TRBV7-2	many	TRBJ2-7	-	TGTGCCAGCAGCCCAGGGAGCGTACCCTCCTACGAGCAGTACTTC	CASSPGSVPSYEQYF
16	TRBV10-3	few	TRBJ2-7	-	TGTGCCATCAGTGCCCTTTCTCTAGCCGACTCCTACGAGCAGTACTTC	CAISALSLADSYEQYF
16	TRBV6-1	-	TRBJ2-7	TRBD2	TGTGCCAGCAGACCGGGACTAGCGGGAGGGCCGGACGAGCAGTACTTC	CASRPGLAGGPDEQYF
19	TRBV7-8	few	TRBJ2-1	TRBD2	TGTGCCAGCAGCTTAAGGTTAACCAGCGGGAGGGCGAGGGGGAATGAGCAGTTCTTC	CASSLRLTSGRARGNEQFF
14	TRBV15	-	TRBJ2-7	-	TGTGCCACCAGCAGAGACCCCAGCGGTGTAGAGCAGTACTTC	CATSRDPSGVEQYF
15	TRBV7-9	-	TRBJ1-6	-	TGTGCCAGCAGTCCCGGGACTGACTCCTCTTCACCCCTCCACTTT	CASSPGTDSSSPLHF
15	TRBV7-2	many	TRBJ2-1	TRBD2	TGTGCCAGCAGCCCAGGGACTAGCTGGCACAATGAGCAGTTCTTC	CASSPGTSWHNEQFF
15	TRBV9	many	TRBJ2-3	-	TGTGCCAGCAGCGTAGTGGTGGGAGCCACAGATACGCAGTATTTT	CASSVVVGATDTQYF
14	TRBV7-2	few	TRBJ2-7	-	TGTGCCAGCAGCTTAGGGGTAGTTGCGTACGAGCAGTACTTC	CASSLGVVAYEQYF
12	TRBV20-1	many	TRBJ2-7	TRBD2	TGCAGTGCTAGTCGGACTAGCGGTGAGCAGTACTTC	CSASRTSGEQYF
21	TRBV21-1	few	TRBJ2-3	-	TGTGCCAGCAGCAAGGTTAGGTTGGGAGACAGGGGGAGACCTCGCACAGATACGCAGTATTTT	CASSKVRLGDRGRPRTDTQYF
12	TRBV20-1	-	TRBJ1-2	-	TGCAGTGCTAGGGGCAGTCACTATGGCTACACCTTC	CSARGSHYGYTF
15	TRBV7-2	few	TRBJ2-5	-	TGTGCCAGCAGCTTAGGAACGGCAGGGATAGAGACCCAGTACTTC	CASSLGTAGIETQYF
14	TRBV9	few	TRBJ1-1	-	TGTGCCAGCAGCTCGCTACAGGGTAACACTGAAGCTTTCTTT	CASSSLQGNTEAFF
14	TRBV6-2/TRBV6-3	many	TRBJ2-7	-	TGTGCCAGCAGTTACTCGGTGAACTCCTACGAGCAGTACTTC	CASSYSVNSYEQYF
15	TRBV5-5	-	TRBJ2-2	TRBD2	TGTGCCAGCAGCTTTGGCGGACTAGCGGACGGGGAGCTGTTTTTT	CASSFGGLADGELFF
14	TRBV5-1	many	TRBJ2-6	-	TGCGCCAGCAGCTTACCTGGGACCTCCAACGTCCTGACTTTC	CASSLPGTSNVLTF
14	TRBV10-3	many	TRBJ2-7	TRBD1	TGTGCCATCAGCCACCAACAGGGGACCTACGAGCAGTACTTC	CAISHQQGTYEQYF
15	TRBV5-1	many	TRBJ2-1	TRBD1	TGCGCCAGCAGCTCCACAGACAGGGCCAACAATGAGCAGTTCTTC	CASSSTDRANNEQFF
17	TRBV11-1	-	TRBJ1-1	TRBD1	TGTGCCAGCAGCTTAGTTCGCCGACAGGGGGTAATGAGTGAAGCTTTCTTT	CASSLVRRQGVMSEAFF
16	TRBV12-3/TRBV12-4	few	TRBJ2-1	-	TGTGCCAGCAGCCACAGGGTTCAGCGCTTAGATTTTGAGCAGTTCTTC	CASSHRVQRLDFEQFF
13	TRBV20-1	few	TRBJ1-1	-	TGCAGTGCTAGAGAGTCGGGGCCCACTGAAGCTTTCTTT	CSARESGPTEAFF
15	TRBV12-3/TRBV12-4	many	TRBJ2-1	TRBD2	TGTGCCAGCAGTTTCAGTCTAGCGGCCAACAATGAGCAGTTCTTC	CASSFSLAANNEQFF
16	TRBV19	-	TRBJ1-2	TRBD1	TGTGCCAGTAGTACCGAGGGGGCGACAGGGGTCGATGGCTACACCTTC	CASSTEGATGVDGYTF
15	TRBV12-3/TRBV12-4	many	TRBJ2-3	TRBD2	TGTGCCAGCAGTTCTCGGACTAGCGGCACAGATACGCAGTATTTT	CASSSRTSGTDTQYF
15	TRBV12-3/TRBV12-4	-	TRBJ1-4	TRBD1	TGTGCCAGCAGTTTAGGCGGGACAGGGGGCGGAAAACTGTTTTTT	CASSLGGTGGGKLFF
14	TRBV5-4	few	TRBJ1-1	-	TGTGCCAGCAGCTTGGTGGGGATAATCACTGAAGCTTTCTTT	CASSLVGIITEAFF
15	TRBV4-3	once	TRBJ1-6	TRBD1	TGCGCCAGCAGCCAAGGTTCCAGGGGGAATTCACCCCTCCACTTT	CASSQGSRGNSPLHF
12	TRBV20-1	-	TRBJ2-7	-	TGCAGTGCCCGAGCCCTAAACTACGAGCAGTACTTC	CSARALNYEQYF
15	TRBV21-1	many	TRBJ2-2	-	TGTGCCAGCAGCGCGAAGGGGGGGTACACCGGGGAGCTGTTTTTT	CASSAKGGYTGELFF